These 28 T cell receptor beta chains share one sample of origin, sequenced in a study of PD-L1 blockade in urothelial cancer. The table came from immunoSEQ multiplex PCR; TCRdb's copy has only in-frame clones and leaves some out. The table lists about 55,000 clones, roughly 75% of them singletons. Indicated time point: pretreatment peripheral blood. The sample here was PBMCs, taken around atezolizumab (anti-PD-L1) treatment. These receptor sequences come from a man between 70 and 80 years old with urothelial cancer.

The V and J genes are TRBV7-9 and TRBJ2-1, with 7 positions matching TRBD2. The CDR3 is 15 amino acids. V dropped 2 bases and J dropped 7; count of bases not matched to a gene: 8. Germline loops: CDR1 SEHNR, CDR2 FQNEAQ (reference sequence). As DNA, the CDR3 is TGTGCCAGCAGCTTACTGGGCGGGAGAGGGAATGAGCAGTTCTTC. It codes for CASSLLGGRGNEQFF.

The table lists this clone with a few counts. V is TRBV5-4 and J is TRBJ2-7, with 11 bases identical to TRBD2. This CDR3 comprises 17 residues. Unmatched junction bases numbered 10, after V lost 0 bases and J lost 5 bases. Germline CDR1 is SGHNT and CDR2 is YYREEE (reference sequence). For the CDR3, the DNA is TGTGCCAGCAGCTTGGCCCGACTAGCGGGGACGTTTAACGAGCAGTACTTC. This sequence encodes CASSLARLAGTFNEQYF. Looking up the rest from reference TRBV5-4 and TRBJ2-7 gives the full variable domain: ETGVTQSPTHLIKTRGQQVTLRCSSQSGHNTVSWYQQALGQGPQFIFQYYREEENGRGNFPPRFSGLQFPNYSSELNVNALELDDSALYLCASSLARLAGTFNEQYFGPGTRLTVT.

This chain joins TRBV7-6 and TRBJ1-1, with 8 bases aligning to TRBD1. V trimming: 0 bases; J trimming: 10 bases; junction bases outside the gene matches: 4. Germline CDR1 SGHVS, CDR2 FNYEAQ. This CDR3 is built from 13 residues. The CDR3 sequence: CASSLAPDRGAFF. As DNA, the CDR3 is TGTGCCAGCAGCTTAGCCCCCGACAGGGGAGCTTTCTTT.

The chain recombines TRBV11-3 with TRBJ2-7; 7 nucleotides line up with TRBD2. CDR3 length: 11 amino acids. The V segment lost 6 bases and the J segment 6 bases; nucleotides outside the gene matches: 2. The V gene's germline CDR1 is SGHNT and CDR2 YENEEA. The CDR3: CASSWGGEQYF. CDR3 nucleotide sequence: TGTGCCAGCAGTTGGGGGGGCGAGCAGTACTTC.

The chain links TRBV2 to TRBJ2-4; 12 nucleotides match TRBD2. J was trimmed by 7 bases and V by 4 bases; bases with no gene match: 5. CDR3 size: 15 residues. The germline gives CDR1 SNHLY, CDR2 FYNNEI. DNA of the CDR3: TGTGCCAGCAGTGCCAGGACTAGCGGGGTGAACATTCAGTACTTC. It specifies CASSARTSGVNIQYF.

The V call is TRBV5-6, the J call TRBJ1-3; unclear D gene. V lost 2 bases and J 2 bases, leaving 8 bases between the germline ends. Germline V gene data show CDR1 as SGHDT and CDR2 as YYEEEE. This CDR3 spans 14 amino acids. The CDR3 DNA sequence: TGTGCCAGCAGCTTTTATATAGCTGGAAACACCATATATTTT. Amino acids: CASSFYIAGNTIYF.

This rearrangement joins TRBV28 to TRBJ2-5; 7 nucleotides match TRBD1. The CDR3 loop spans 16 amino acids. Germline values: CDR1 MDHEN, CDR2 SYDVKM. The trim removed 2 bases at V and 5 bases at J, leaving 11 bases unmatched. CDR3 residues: CASSLGATGWLETQYF. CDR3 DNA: TGTGCCAGCAGTTTAGGGGCGACAGGGTGGTTGGAGACCCAGTACTTC. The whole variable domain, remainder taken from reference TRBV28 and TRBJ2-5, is DVKVTQSSRYLVKRTGEKVFLECVQDMDHENMFWYRQDPGLGLRLIYFSYDVKMKEKGDIPEGYSVSREKKERFSLILESASTNQTSMYLCASSLGATGWLETQYFGPGTRLLVL.

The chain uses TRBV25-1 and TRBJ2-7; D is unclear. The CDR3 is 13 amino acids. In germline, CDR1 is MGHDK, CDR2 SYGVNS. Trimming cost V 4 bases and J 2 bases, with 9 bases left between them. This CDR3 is CASSAEYPYEQYF. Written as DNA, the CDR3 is TGTGCCAGCAGTGCAGAATACCCCTACGAGCAGTACTTC.

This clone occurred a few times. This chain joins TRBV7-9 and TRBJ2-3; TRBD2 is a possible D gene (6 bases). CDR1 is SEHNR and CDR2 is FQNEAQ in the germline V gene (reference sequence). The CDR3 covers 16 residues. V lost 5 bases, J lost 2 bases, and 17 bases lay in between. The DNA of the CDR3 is TGTGCCAGCAGCCCCGGGACTTCTGAGGTCACAGATACGCAGTATTTT. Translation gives CASSPGTSEVTDTQYF.

CDR3 protein: CASSLAGNNEKLFF. The CDR3 bases are TGCGCCAGCAGCTTGGCAGGGAATAATGAAAAACTGTTTTTT. The rearrangement joins TRBV5-1 to TRBJ1-4; maybe TRBD1 (5 bases). Per germline, CDR1 SGHRS and CDR2 YFSETQ. The CDR3 has 14 amino acids. Deletions cut 0 bases from V and 4 bases from J, with 7 bases between.

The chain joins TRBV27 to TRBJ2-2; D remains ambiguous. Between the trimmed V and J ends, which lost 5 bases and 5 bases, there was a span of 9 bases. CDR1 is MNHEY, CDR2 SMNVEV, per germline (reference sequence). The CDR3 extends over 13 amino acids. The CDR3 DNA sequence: TGTGCCAGCAGTCTCGCAGTTACCGGGGAGCTGTTTTTT. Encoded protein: CASSLAVTGELFF.

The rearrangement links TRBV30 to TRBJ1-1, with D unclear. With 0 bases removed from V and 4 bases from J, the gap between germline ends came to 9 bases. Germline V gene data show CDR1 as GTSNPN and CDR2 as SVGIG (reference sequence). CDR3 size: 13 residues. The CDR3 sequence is CAWSVRGRTEAFF. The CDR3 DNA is TGTGCCTGGAGTGTACGAGGGCGCACTGAAGCTTTCTTT. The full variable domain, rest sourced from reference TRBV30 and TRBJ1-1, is SQTIHQWPATLVQPVGSPLSLECTVEGTSNPNLYWYRQAAGRGLQLLFYSVGIGQISSEVPQNLSASRPQDRQFILSSKKLLLSDSGFYLCAWSVRGRTEAFFGQGTRLTVV.

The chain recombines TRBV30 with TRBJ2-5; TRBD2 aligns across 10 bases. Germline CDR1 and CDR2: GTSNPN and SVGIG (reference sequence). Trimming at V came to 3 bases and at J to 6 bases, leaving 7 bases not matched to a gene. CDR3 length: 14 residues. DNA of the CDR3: TGTGCCTGGAGGACTAGCGGGCGTGGTCAGACCCAGTACTTC. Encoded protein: CAWRTSGRGQTQYF.

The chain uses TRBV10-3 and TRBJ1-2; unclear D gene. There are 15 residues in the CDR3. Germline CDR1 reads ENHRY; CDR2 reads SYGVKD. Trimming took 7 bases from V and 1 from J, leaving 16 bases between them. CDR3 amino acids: CAITPQAGVNYGYTF. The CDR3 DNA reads TGTGCCATCACCCCCCAGGCTGGTGTTAACTATGGCTACACCTTC.

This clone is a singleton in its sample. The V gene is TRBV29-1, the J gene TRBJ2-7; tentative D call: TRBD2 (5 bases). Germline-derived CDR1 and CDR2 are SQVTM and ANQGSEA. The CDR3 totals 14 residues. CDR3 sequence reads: CPGKGGGRTYEQYF. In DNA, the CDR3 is TGCCCGGGGAAGGGTGGCGGCCGTACGTACGAGCAGTACTTC.

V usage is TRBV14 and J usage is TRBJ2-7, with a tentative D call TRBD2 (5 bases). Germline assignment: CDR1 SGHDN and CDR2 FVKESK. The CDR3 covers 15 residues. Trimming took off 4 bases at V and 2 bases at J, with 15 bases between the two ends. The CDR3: CASSPFEGLPYEQYF. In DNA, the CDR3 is TGTGCCAGCAGCCCTTTTGAGGGTCTACCCTACGAGCAGTACTTC. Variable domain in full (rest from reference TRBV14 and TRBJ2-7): EAGVTQFPSHSVIEKGQTVTLRCDPISGHDNLYWYRRVMGKEIKFLLHFVKESKQDESGMPNNRFLAERTGGTYSTLKVQPAELEDSGVYFCASSPFEGLPYEQYFGPGTRLTVT.

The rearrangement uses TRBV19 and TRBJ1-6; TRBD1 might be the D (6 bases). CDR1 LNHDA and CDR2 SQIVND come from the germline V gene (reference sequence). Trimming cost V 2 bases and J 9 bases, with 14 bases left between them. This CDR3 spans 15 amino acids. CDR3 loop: CASSIIQGKGSPLHF. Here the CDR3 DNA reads TGTGCCAGTAGTATAATACAGGGAAAAGGTTCACCCCTCCACTTT.

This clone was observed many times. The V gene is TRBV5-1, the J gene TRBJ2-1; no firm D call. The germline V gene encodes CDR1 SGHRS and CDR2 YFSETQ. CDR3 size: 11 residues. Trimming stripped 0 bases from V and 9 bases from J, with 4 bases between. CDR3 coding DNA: TGCGCCAGCAGCTTGGAGAGTGAGCAGTTCTTC. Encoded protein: CASSLESEQFF.

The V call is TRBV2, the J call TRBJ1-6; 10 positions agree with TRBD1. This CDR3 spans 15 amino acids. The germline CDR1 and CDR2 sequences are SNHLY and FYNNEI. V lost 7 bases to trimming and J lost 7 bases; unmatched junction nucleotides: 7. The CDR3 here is CASTRQGAGNSPLHF. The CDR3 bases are TGTGCCAGCACCCGACAGGGGGCGGGGAATTCACCCCTCCACTTT.

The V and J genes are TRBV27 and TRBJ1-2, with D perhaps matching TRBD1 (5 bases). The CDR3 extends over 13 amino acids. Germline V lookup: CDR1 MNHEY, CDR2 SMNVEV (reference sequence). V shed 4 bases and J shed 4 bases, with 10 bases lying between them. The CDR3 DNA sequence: TGTGCCAGCAGTTCAGGGTACGGCTATGGCTACACCTTC. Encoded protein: CASSSGYGYGYTF.

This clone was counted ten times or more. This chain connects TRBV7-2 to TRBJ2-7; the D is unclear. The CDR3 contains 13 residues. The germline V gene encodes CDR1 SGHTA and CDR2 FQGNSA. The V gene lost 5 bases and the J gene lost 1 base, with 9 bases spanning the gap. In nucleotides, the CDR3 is TGTGCCAGCAGCCTAGACGGTTCCTACGAGCAGTACTTC. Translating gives CASSLDGSYEQYF.

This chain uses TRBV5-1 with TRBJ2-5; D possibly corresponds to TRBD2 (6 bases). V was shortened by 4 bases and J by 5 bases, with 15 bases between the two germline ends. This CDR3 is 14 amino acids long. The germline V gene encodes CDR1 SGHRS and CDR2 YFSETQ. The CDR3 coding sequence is TGCGCCAGCAGCCCCGGACTACTTGGGGAGACCCAGTACTTC. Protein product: CASSPGLLGETQYF.

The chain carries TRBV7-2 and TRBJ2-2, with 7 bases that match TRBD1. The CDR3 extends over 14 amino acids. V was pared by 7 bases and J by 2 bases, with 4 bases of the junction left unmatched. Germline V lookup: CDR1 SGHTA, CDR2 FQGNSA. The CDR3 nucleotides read TGTGCCAGCAAGCCAGGGGGAAACACCGGGGAGCTGTTTTTT. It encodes CASKPGGNTGELFF.

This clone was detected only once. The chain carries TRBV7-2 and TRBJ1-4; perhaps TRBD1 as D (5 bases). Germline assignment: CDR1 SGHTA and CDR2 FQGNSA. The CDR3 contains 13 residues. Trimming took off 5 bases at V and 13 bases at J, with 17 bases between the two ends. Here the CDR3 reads CASSTTGRGRLFF. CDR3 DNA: TGTGCCAGCAGCACTACGGGACGGGGGAGACTGTTTTTT. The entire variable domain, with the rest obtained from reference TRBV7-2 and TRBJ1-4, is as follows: GAGVSQSPSNKVTEKGKDVELRCDPISGHTALYWYRQSLGQGLEFLIYFQGNSAPDKSGLPSDRFSAERTGGSVSTLTIQRTQQEDSAVYLCASSTTGRGRLFFGSGTQLSVL.

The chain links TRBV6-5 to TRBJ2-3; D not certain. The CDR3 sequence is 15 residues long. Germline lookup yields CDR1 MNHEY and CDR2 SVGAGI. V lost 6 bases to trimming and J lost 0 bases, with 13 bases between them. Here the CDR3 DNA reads TGTGCCAGCAGGAACACAGCTACTAGCACAGATACGCAGTATTTT. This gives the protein CASRNTATSTDTQYF.

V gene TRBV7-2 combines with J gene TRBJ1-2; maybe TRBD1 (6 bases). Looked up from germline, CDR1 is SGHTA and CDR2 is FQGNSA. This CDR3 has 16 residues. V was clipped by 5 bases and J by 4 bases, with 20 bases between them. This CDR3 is CASSPTRLQGPYGYTF. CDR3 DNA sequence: TGTGCCAGCAGCCCGACCCGGTTACAGGGCCCCTATGGCTACACCTTC.

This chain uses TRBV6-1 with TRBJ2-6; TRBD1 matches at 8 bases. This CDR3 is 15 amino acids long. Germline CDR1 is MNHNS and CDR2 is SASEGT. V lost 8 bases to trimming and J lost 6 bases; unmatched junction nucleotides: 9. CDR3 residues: CASGQDRELANVLTF. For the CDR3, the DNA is TGTGCCAGCGGGCAGGACAGGGAGTTGGCCAACGTCCTGACTTTC.

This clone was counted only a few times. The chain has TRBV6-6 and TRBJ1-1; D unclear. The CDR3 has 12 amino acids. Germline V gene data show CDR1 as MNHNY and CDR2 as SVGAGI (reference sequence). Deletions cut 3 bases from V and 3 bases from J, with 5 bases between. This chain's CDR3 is CASSYRDTEAFF. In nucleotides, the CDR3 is TGTGCCAGCAGTTATCGGGACACTGAAGCTTTCTTT.